The 9 T cell receptor beta chains listed next were all sequenced from one sample in a study of blood T cell repertoires in COVID-19 (dated by TCRdb to the early 2020s). The receptor library was made with the immunoSEQ multiplex PCR assay. Here the immuneACCESS table is served through TCRdb, limited to in-frame sequences with V and J called. Missing clones are a known gap in these copies; in checked studies unresolved V genes cover under half, and the rest lacks a known reason. Present in this sample are under 200,000 clones, roughly 88% of which were seen just once. Around 9.5% of the sample is in the top ten clones. The sequencing input was peripheral blood. The source is a woman older than 75 with acute or convalescent COVID-19.

This clone was recorded only once. The rearrangement uses TRBV18 and TRBJ1-3; no reliable D call. The germline gives CDR1 KGHSH, CDR2 LQKENI. V dropped 2 bases and J dropped 2 bases, with 10 bases sitting between them. The length of the CDR3 is 15 residues. CDR3 residues: CASSPEVGTGNTIYF. CDR3 bases: TGTGCCAGCTCACCAGAGGTAGGCACTGGAAACACCATATATTTT.

The chain uses TRBV10-3 and TRBJ2-3, with D unresolved. V lost 10 bases and J lost 0, with 8 bases in between. Looked up from germline, CDR1 is ENHRY and CDR2 is SYGVKD. The CDR3 spans 12 residues. The CDR3 spells CASTGSTDTQYF. The CDR3 DNA reads TGTGCCAGTACCGGGAGCACAGATACGCAGTATTTT.

For the CDR3, the DNA is TGTGCCAGTAGTATCACAGGGGGAGATAATTCACCCCTCCACTTT. It is translated as CASSITGGDNSPLHF. The chain combines TRBV19 with TRBJ1-6; 8 bases are a match to TRBD1. Germline lookup yields CDR1 LNHDA and CDR2 SQIVND (reference sequence). The ends lost 3 bases at V and 5 bases at J; junction bases unmatched: 3. The CDR3 is made up of 15 amino acids.

This clone was seen once. The chain has TRBV2 and TRBJ2-7; TRBD1 might be the D (6 bases). This CDR3 has 17 residues. Deletions cut 3 bases from V and 4 bases from J, with 22 bases between. Germline lookup yields CDR1 SNHLY and CDR2 FYNNEI. The CDR3 DNA follows: TGTGCCAGCAGTGAGTATGGCAGGGGACATAGTGGTTACGAGCAGTACTTC. This sequence encodes CASSEYGRGHSGYEQYF.

CDR3 loop: CASSTSTSGGIYEQYF. The CDR3 DNA reads as TGTGCCAGCAGTACCTCGACTAGCGGGGGGATCTACGAGCAGTACTTC. The V call is TRBV6-6, the J call TRBJ2-7; 13 nucleotides align to TRBD2. The germline V gene encodes CDR1 MNHNY and CDR2 SVGAGI (reference sequence). V shed 5 bases, J shed 3 bases, and the junction held 7 bases outside the gene matches. The CDR3 totals 16 residues.

The gene calls are TRBV6-5 and TRBJ2-7, with 8 bases that match TRBD1. In germline, CDR1 is MNHEY, CDR2 SVGAGI. V lost 7 bases to trimming and J lost 3 bases; unmatched junction nucleotides: 11. CDR3 length equals 15 residues. The CDR3 spells CASNAGGTGYYEQYF. CDR3 coding DNA: TGTGCCAGCAACGCAGGGGGCACGGGCTACTACGAGCAGTACTTC.

CDR3 DNA: TGTGCCAGCAGCCGCAGCGGTTCCGGGGGAGAGACCCAGTACTTC. Translation: CASSRSGSGGETQYF. V usage is TRBV5-6 and J usage is TRBJ2-5; possible D gene TRBD2, 6 bases. This CDR3 region has 15 residues. Germline-derived CDR1 and CDR2 are SGHDT and YYEEEE. The V end lost 4 bases, the J end lost 4 bases, and 17 bases lay between the germline ends.

J is TRBJ1-1 and V is TRBV3-1 (or the pseudogene TRBV3-2), with 7 positions matching TRBD1. The length of the CDR3 is 12 residues. Germline lookup yields CDR1 LGHDT and CDR2 YNNKEL (reference sequence). J lost 10 bases, V lost 1 base, and 3 bases had no gene match. The CDR3 region has the DNA TGTGCCAGCAGCCAAGCGGCAGGGGGAGCTTTCTTT. Translating gives CASSQAAGGAFF.

The chain carries TRBV19 and TRBJ2-5; TRBD2 matches 10 bases. Germline CDR1 reads LNHDA; CDR2 reads SQIVND (reference sequence). J lost 5 bases, V lost 0 bases, and 12 bases had no gene match. The CDR3 extends over 18 amino acids. The CDR3 DNA is TGTGCCAGTAGTATAGATGGTAGCGGGAGGACCGGGAGGGAGACCCAGTACTTC. It codes for CASSIDGSGRTGRETQYF.